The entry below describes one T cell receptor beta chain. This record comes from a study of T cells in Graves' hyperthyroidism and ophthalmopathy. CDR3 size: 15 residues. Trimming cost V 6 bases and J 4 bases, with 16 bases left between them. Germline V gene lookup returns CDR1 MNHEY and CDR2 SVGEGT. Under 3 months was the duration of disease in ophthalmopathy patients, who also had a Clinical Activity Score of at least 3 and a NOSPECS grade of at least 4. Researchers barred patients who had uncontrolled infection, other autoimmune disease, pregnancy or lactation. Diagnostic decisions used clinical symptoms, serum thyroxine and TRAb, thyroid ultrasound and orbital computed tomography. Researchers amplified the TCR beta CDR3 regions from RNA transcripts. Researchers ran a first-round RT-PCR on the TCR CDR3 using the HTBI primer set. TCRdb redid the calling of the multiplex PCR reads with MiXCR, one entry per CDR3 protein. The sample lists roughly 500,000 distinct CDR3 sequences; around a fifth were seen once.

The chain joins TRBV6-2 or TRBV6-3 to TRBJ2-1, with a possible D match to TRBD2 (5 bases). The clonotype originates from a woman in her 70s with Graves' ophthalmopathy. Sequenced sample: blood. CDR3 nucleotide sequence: TGTGCCAGCAGGCGCTGGAAGGACTCTTACAATGAGCAGTTCTTC. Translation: CASRRWKDSYNEQFF.